This entry is about one T cell receptor beta chain. This clonotype is regarded as medium-sized (0.01 to 0.1%). Its recognized antigen is unknown. Base qualities are missing; no much larger clone stands one base away. The method behind the library was RACE. TCRdb records NextSeq 500 as the sequencer. During library preparation, unique molecular identifiers were attached to individual cDNA molecules so that TCRs could be counted in a quantitative, reproducible way. On the study's bioinformatics: The median number of TCRs per sample was approximately 93,000, ranging from about 23,224 to 750,000. The Decombinator software suite was used to annotate V, J and CDR3 in the TCR reads. For the PS versus PT1 abundance plots, all samples were subsampled to the same number of TCRs (28,000). Expanded TCRs were defined as absent before sensitization and observed at least eight times at the 2-week time point. TCRdb trimmed the raw reads at Q25, called clones with MiXCR and kept productive beta chains. For every CDR3 protein sequence, its rows merge into one entry that carries the most common genes and DNA. Here the V and J calls rest on TCRdb's processing, not on the authors' analysis. The sample includes 35,000 to 45,000 distinct CDR3 sequences, with approximately 9.6% observed a single time. The ten largest make up around 15% of the sample.

The data were taken from a study of human T cells and chemical hapten exposure (dated by TCRdb to 2020 to 2023). General notes on the study: For sensitization, 2% DPC in acetone was applied to a 2 cm by 2 cm area of upper inner arm skin. Patients additionally received weekly therapeutic DPC doses to the scalp throughout the approximately 25-week study period. Patch tests used Finn chambers with 0.01% DPC on the upper back, scored after 6 days by International Contact Dermatitis Research Group standards. The mostly female patient cohort included alopecia areata with under or over 50% scalp involvement, alopecia totalis and alopecia universalis. Libraries were pooled for sequencing, and per-sample TCR yields varied mainly because of small differences in library volumes within the pool. This study followed changes in the peripheral blood TCR repertoire in vivo during primary and secondary sensitization of alopecia patients to the hapten diphenylcyclopropenone (DPC). Blood was sampled from patients pre-sensitization (week 0) and at 2, 6 and about 24 weeks after DPC sensitization. For TCR sequencing, blood came from about 29 alopecia patients at anywhere from one to four time points (pre-sensitization, 2, 6 and 24 weeks). Each blood RNA sample was used to sequence both TCR alpha and TCR beta chains. Overall study outcomes, separate from this receptor: Significantly more large CDR3 similarity clusters were formed by expanded TCRs than by pre-sensitization or healthy control sets, consistent with antigen-driven responses. Patch test score correlated positively with the number of PT1 expanded TCRs, reaching significance at thresholds 8, 16 and 32 but not at 4. Repeated subsampling changed both the strength of the expansion versus patch-test correlation and the threshold at which that correlation became significant. DPC sensitization did not change how many TCRs were above 1 in 1000 frequency, and no evidence was found of alterations in global repertoire structure. Because every patient had alopecia, a presumed autoimmune disease, the patients' immune response might differ from that of healthy individuals.

The time point label on this specimen signifies: patch test 2, 6 weeks after DPC sensitization. The treatment or condition label, read with the paper, signifies: therapeutic diphenylcyclopropenone sensitization with weekly scalp DPC. Total RNA was extracted from unfractionated whole blood collected in Tempus Blood RNA tubes. At every patch-test visit, the blood draw took place before the patch test was put on. Patients were considered eligible if aged 18 to 70, diagnosed with alopecia and deemed suitable for DPC therapy, and patients were excluded if pregnant. The junction carries 11 bases between V and J, which are trimmed by 4 bases and 0 bases respectively. From the cysteine through the phenylalanine, the CDR3 covers 15 amino acids. Only the CDR3 DNA is retained, 45 bases long and in frame from the first base. CDR1 and CDR2, looked up from the germline V gene, are SGHRS and YFSETQ.

Recombination linked TRBV5-1 to TRBJ1-3; the D segment could be TRBD1, given 5 matching bases. The receptor comes from a woman younger than 45 with alopecia areata. Some clones in this sample may be carry-over from other donors' samples. The input for sequencing was whole blood, taken in connection with sensitization to the hapten diphenylcyclopropenone (DPC). CDR3 sequence: CASSEDRDSGNTIYF. At the DNA level, the sequence is TGCGCCAGCAGCGAAGACAGAGACTCTGGAAACACCATATATTTT.